These 23 T cell receptor beta chains came from one sample sequenced in a study of OX40 agonist ivuxolimab in advanced cancers. Using immunoSEQ multiplex PCR, the repertoire was profiled, and TCRdb retains in-frame clones only, with some absent. The sample holds around 77,000 clones, around 94% seen once. Here the sequenced sample was CD4+ or CD8+ T cells sorted from blood, taken in a trial of the OX40 agonist ivuxolimab. These receptors came from an adult with an advanced solid tumor such as melanoma, head and neck, liver or kidney cancer.

CDR3 residues: CASSPREGVNEKLFF. The CDR3 DNA reads TGTGCCAGCAGCCCCAGGGAGGGGGTTAATGAAAAACTGTTTTTT. The V gene is TRBV6-1, the J gene TRBJ1-4; TRBD1 is a possible D gene (6 bases). Deletions cut 6 bases from V and 4 bases from J, with 15 bases between. The CDR3 length is 15 residues. In germline, CDR1 is MNHNS, CDR2 SASEGT.

This rearrangement joins TRBV11-3 to TRBJ2-3, with D perhaps TRBD1 or TRBD2 (6 bases each). The CDR3 is 14 amino acids. Per the germline V gene, CDR1 is SGHNT and CDR2 is YENEEA. Trimming shortened V by 3 bases and J by 0 bases, and 7 bases separated the two germline ends. CDR3 residues: CASSFGGSTDTQYF. CDR3 nucleotides: TGTGCCAGCAGCTTCGGGGGCAGCACAGATACGCAGTATTTT.

The V call is TRBV11-3, the J call TRBJ2-3; D may match TRBD1 or TRBD2 (5 bases each). CDR3 length: 15 residues. CDR1 is SGHNT and CDR2 is YENEEA in the germline V gene. Trimming took 4 bases from V and 4 from J, leaving 15 bases between them. CDR3 region: CASSSGPRNPDTQYF. The CDR3 DNA reads TGTGCCAGCAGCTCGGGGCCCCGTAATCCAGATACGCAGTATTTT.

This chain connects TRBV28 to TRBJ1-5; no clear D gene. The CDR3 is 12 residues long. CDR1 is MDHEN and CDR2 is SYDVKM in the germline V gene. V gave up 7 bases and J gave up 4 bases, with 8 bases separating them. The CDR3 region has the DNA TGTGCCAGCATGTCGCTTAATCAGCCCCAGCATTTT. Its translation is CASMSLNQPQHF.

The CDR3 DNA reads as TGTGCCAGTTCCGGGACGGCGAACACCGGGGAGCTGTTTTTT. Amino acids: CASSGTANTGELFF. The chain recombines TRBV19 with TRBJ2-2; tentatively, D is TRBD1 or TRBD2 (5 bases each). Germline V gene lookup returns CDR1 LNHDA and CDR2 SQIVND (reference sequence). The V end was cut by 8 bases, the J end by 0 bases, with 10 bases between. The CDR3 runs 14 residues.

This chain links TRBV4-1 with TRBJ1-5, with D perhaps matching TRBD1 (5 bases). Germline lookup yields CDR1 MGHRA and CDR2 YSYEKL. The V end was cut by 2 bases, the J end by 5 bases, with 10 bases between. There are 14 residues in the CDR3. CDR3 bases: TGCGCCAGCAGCCAATTGGTCAGGGATCAGCCCCAGCATTTT. It codes for CASSQLVRDQPQHF.

This chain links TRBV19 with TRBJ2-7; 8 nucleotides line up with TRBD1. Germline V gene lookup returns CDR1 LNHDA and CDR2 SQIVND (reference sequence). V was pared by 4 bases and J by 2 bases, with 4 bases of the junction left unmatched. CDR3 length: 14 residues. CDR3 in amino acids: CASSTQGATYEQYF. CDR3 sequence (DNA): TGTGCCAGTAGTACCCAGGGGGCTACCTACGAGCAGTACTTC.

In DNA, the CDR3 is TGCGCCAGCAGCCAGGCGGGACAGGGGGCCGGGGAGACCCAGTACTTC. Its protein product is CASSQAGQGAGETQYF. The chain has TRBV4-3 and TRBJ2-5; TRBD1 agrees at 12 bases. Germline V gene sequence: CDR1 LGHNA, CDR2 YSLEER. The CDR3 totals 16 residues. The V and J ends lost 3 bases and 5 bases, in that order; junction bases with no gene match: 7.

This chain joins TRBV7-9 and TRBJ2-1, with TRBD2 matching over 12 bases. CDR3 size: 16 residues. CDR1 and CDR2 from the germline V gene are SEHNR and FQNEAQ (reference sequence). V lost 5 bases to trimming and J lost 4 bases; unmatched junction nucleotides: 6. CDR3 in amino acids: CASSTRLAGVYNEQFF. CDR3 DNA sequence: TGTGCCAGCAGCACCCGACTAGCGGGGGTGTACAATGAGCAGTTCTTC.

The J gene is TRBJ2-1, the V gene TRBV20-1; 8 bases fit TRBD2. V lost 6 bases, J lost 9 bases, and 4 bases stayed unmatched. This CDR3 contains 11 residues. Germline V gives CDR1 DFQATT, CDR2 SNEGSKA (reference sequence). The CDR3 here is CSAESGGEQFF. The DNA of the CDR3 is TGCAGTGCCGAGAGCGGGGGTGAGCAGTTCTTC.

The V call is TRBV6-1, the J call TRBJ1-4; 8 nucleotides match TRBD1. Germline V gene sequence: CDR1 MNHNS, CDR2 SASEGT. J was trimmed by 11 bases and V by 1 base; bases with no gene match: 3. This CDR3 spans 13 amino acids. The CDR3 DNA reads as TGTGCCAGCAGTGAAGTGGACAGGGTCAAACTGTTTTTT. Protein: CASSEVDRVKLFF.

Details on this clone: Relative to the germline gene, one junction end is altered; a read error may explain this. The chain couples TRBV7-7 to TRBJ2-3; 14 bases fit TRBD2. This CDR3 spans 17 amino acids. Germline V gene lookup returns CDR1 SSHAT and CDR2 FNYEAQ (reference sequence). CDR3 sequence reads: CASSLGLAGGGTDTQYF. CDR3 coding DNA: TGTGCTAGCAGCTTAGGACTAGCGGGAGGTGGGACAGATACGCAGTATTTT.

The V and J genes are TRBV6-6 and TRBJ2-7; D is possibly TRBD1 (5 bases). Per the germline V gene, CDR1 is MNHNY and CDR2 is SVGAGI (reference sequence). The length of the CDR3 is 13 residues. V was clipped by 7 bases and J by 4 bases, with 14 bases between them. The CDR3: CASIETQGYEQYF. CDR3 coding DNA: TGTGCCAGCATCGAAACCCAGGGATACGAGCAGTACTTC.

The gene calls are TRBV7-3 and TRBJ2-3; a weak D match, TRBD1 (6 bases). Germline V gives CDR1 SGHTA, CDR2 FQGTGA. V was clipped by 1 base and J by 1 base, with 6 bases between them. The CDR3 is 14 residues long. The CDR3, as DNA: TGTGCCAGCAGCTTAAACAGGGGCACAGATACGCAGTATTTT. Translating it yields CASSLNRGTDTQYF.

The rearrangement uses TRBV11-3 and TRBJ2-7; 13 bases line up with TRBD2. Germline trimming cut 5 bases from V and 4 bases from J; bases unmatched to any gene: 11. Germline values: CDR1 SGHNT, CDR2 YENEEA. The CDR3 extends over 17 amino acids. CDR3 sequence reads: CASSLRTSGSIWYEQYF. The CDR3 DNA is TGTGCCAGCAGCCTTCGGACTAGCGGGAGTATTTGGTACGAGCAGTACTTC.

The J gene is TRBJ1-2, the V gene TRBV7-2, with D possibly being TRBD1 (6 bases). V gave up 5 bases and J gave up 7 bases, with 17 bases separating them. CDR1 SGHTA and CDR2 FQGNSA come from the germline V gene. CDR3 length: 14 residues. In DNA form, the CDR3 reads TGTGCCAGCAGCCCAAGGTTACAGGGCGGTGGCTACACCTTC. The encoded protein is CASSPRLQGGGYTF.

This clone has just a few counts. The V gene is TRBV7-2, the J gene TRBJ2-5; TRBD2 might be the D (5 bases). Germline V gene lookup returns CDR1 SGHTA and CDR2 FQGNSA. The ends were cut back, 4 bases at V and 5 bases at J, with 5 bases in the middle. There are 11 residues in the CDR3. For the CDR3, the DNA is TGTGCCAGCAGCTCGGGGGAGACCCAGTACTTC. This encodes CASSSGETQYF. The variable domain in full, completed from reference TRBV7-2 and TRBJ2-5, reads GAGVSQSPSNKVTEKGKDVELRCDPISGHTALYWYRQSLGQGLEFLIYFQGNSAPDKSGLPSDRFSAERTGGSVSTLTIQRTQQEDSAVYLCASSSGETQYFGPGTRLLVL.

The CDR3 loop reads CASSPDTNTGELFF. CDR3 coding DNA: TGTGCCAGCAGTCCGGACACAAACACCGGGGAGCTGTTTTTT. The rearrangement links TRBV2 to TRBJ2-2; possibly TRBD1 for D (5 bases). CDR1 and CDR2 from the germline V gene are SNHLY and FYNNEI. V lost 5 bases and J lost 2, with 9 bases in between. This CDR3 is built from 14 residues.

The chain uses TRBV18 and TRBJ2-3; 7 nucleotides agree with TRBD1. CDR1 is KGHSH and CDR2 is LQKENI in the germline V gene. With V trimmed by 3 bases and J by 3 bases, 3 bases remained unmatched. The CDR3 loop spans 14 amino acids. The CDR3: CASSPETGTDTQYF. CDR3 nucleotides: TGTGCCAGCTCACCCGAGACAGGGACAGATACGCAGTATTTT.

This chain connects TRBV18 to TRBJ1-5; D remains ambiguous. Germline assignment: CDR1 KGHSH and CDR2 LQKENI. Trimming removed 3 bases from V and 4 bases from J, with 16 bases in between. The CDR3 consists of 16 residues. CDR3 sequence (DNA): TGTGCCAGCTCACCTATGGGAATAAGGGCAAATCAGCCCCAGCATTTT. This sequence encodes CASSPMGIRANQPQHF. The complete variable domain, with remaining parts taken from reference TRBV18 and TRBJ1-5, reads NAGVMQNPRHLVRRRGQEARLRCSPMKGHSHVYWYRQLPEEGLKFMVYLQKENIIDESGMPKERFSAEFPKEGPSILRIQQVVRGDSAAYFCASSPMGIRANQPQHFGDGTRLSIL.

In DNA form, the CDR3 reads TGTGCCAGCAGTTTTCGACAGGGGAGGAATGAGCAGTTCTTC. As protein: CASSFRQGRNEQFF. The rearrangement uses TRBV28 and TRBJ2-1; 8 positions match TRBD1. Germline V gene lookup returns CDR1 MDHEN and CDR2 SYDVKM. With V trimmed by 3 bases and J by 7 bases, 5 bases remained unmatched. The CDR3 covers 14 residues.

V gene TRBV6-1 combines with J gene TRBJ2-2; 10 bases are a match to TRBD1. Germline values: CDR1 MNHNS, CDR2 SASEGT. The CDR3 is 19 amino acids. V dropped 4 bases and J dropped 7; count of bases not matched to a gene: 18. The CDR3 loop reads CASSGEGTGAPRVSGELFF. Here the CDR3 DNA reads TGTGCCAGCAGTGGGGAGGGGACAGGGGCCCCCCGGGTGAGCGGGGAGCTGTTTTTT.

CDR3 residues: CASSGRVPDTQYF. CDR3 DNA sequence: TGTGCCAGCAGCGGGCGGGTACCAGATACGCAGTATTTT. V usage is TRBV11-3 and J usage is TRBJ2-3; maybe TRBD2 (5 bases). CDR1 is SGHNT and CDR2 is YENEEA in the germline V gene. This CDR3 contains 13 residues. The V end lost 5 bases, the J end lost 4 bases, and 10 bases lay between the germline ends.